This T cell receptor (beta chain) was sequenced during a study of cytomegalovirus exposure and HLA in healthy donors (dated by TCRdb to about 2017). Looking at the study overall: According to a later analysis, the roughly 120 validation repertoires were produced on the same platform as the roughly 600 repertoires of the first cohort. The study aimed to test whether cataloging public T cell receptors could reveal signatures of past pathogen exposure. Besides the first cohort of around 670 subjects, a separate validation cohort made up of 120 different subjects was used. To predict cytomegalovirus infection status, the study combined high-throughput TCR immunosequencing, statistical association of individual TCRs with disease status, and machine learning.

The library was prepared using the immunoSEQ multiplex PCR assay. On the study's bioinformatics: A statistical classification framework was built to diagnose cytomegalovirus status from the catalog of TCR beta chain sequences. Not all clones reach the TCRdb copy of this immuneACCESS table, which keeps in-frame sequences only. Checked studies attribute under half of the gap to unresolved V genes and leave the rest unexplained. The DNA was the basis for D and trimming; V, J and clone size are from that table. The sample data list tens of thousands of clones, and approximately 95% of these were observed just once. 1.5% to 1.8% of the sample is held by the ten biggest clonotypes. V has 2 bases trimmed and J has 1 base trimmed; junction bases matching no gene number 1. The germline V gene sets CDR1 to MNHNS and CDR2 to SASEGT. The CDR3 contains 15 residues, cysteine and phenylalanine counted. Only the CDR3 portion is preserved as DNA: 45 bases, with reading frame beginning at the first base.

The table lists this clone with a few counts. Its antigen remains unidentified. Per-base quality was not reported, and no clone a single base away is much larger than it. Other DNA sequences of this sample code for an identical CDR3. Separate from the approximately 700-subject first cohort, the validation cohort of about 110 subjects was the group to which the donors belonged. Results and caveats for the whole study, not just this receptor: A later analysis lacked HLA typing for the validation cohort, so it scored co-occurrence in that cohort across all 120 or so repertoires. While some public TCRs were present in many individuals, most TCR sequences turned up only very rarely across donors. In vitro tests confirmed that a few of the cytomegalovirus-associated TCR beta chains recognize cytomegalovirus antigens. Subsequent analysis determined that TCRs grouped into clusters in the first cohort also showed a tendency toward co-occurrence across the 130 or so validation repertoires, and 94% of cluster scores exceeded 0. In both the original and validation cohorts, the classifier was reported to diagnose cytomegalovirus status with high specificity and sensitivity. The study gave a list of around 170 TCR beta chains associated with cytomegalovirus. According to the authors, the approach could potentially be generalized to other disease states and immunological phenotypes.

Sequencing was carried out using PBMCs. The sequence is built from TRBV6-1 and TRBJ2-7, with TRBD2 matching 11 junction bases. This clonotype originated in a young man in good health and CMV-seropositive. The CDR3 reads as follows: CASSETSGSSYEQYF. The DNA sequence is as follows: TGTGCCAGCAGTGAAACTAGCGGGAGTTCCTACGAGCAGTACTTC.